The 22 T cell receptor beta chains below all came from one sample that was sequenced in a study of response to subunit inactivated influenza vaccine. TCRdb analysed the RT-PCR reads with MiXCR anew, one entry per CDR3 protein. The sample shows approximately 230,000 distinct CDR3 sequences, over 9% of them seen only once. The sequenced sample was non-naive T cells sorted from PBMCs, obtained 14 days before vaccination. These receptors were collected from a man between 45 and 60 years old who received an inactivated influenza vaccine.

Only a few counts were recorded for this clonotype. The chain recombines TRBV28 with TRBJ1-1; no firm D call. Trimming took 8 bases from V and 4 from J, leaving 8 bases between them. Germline V gene sequence: CDR1 MDHEN, CDR2 SYDVKM. The CDR3 contains 11 residues. The CDR3 is CASRRGTEAFF. CDR3 nucleotide sequence: TGTGCCAGCCGACGGGGCACTGAAGCTTTCTTT.

This clonotype was counted many times. This chain connects TRBV9 to TRBJ2-7, with unresolved D. The CDR3 contains 11 residues. V dropped 7 bases and J dropped 0 bases, with 5 bases sitting between them. Looked up from germline, CDR1 is SGDLS and CDR2 is YYNGEE. CDR3 nucleotides: TGTGCCAGCGGAAACTCCTACGAGCAGTACTTC. Translating gives CASGNSYEQYF.

Note on this clonotype: An end of the junction does not agree with germline; a read error may underlie this. This chain links TRBV12-3 or TRBV12-4 with TRBJ2-3; 9 positions agree with TRBD2. CDR3 size: 17 residues. The CDR3 nucleotides are TGTGCCAGCAGTTCCGGAAGCGGGGGGTCTAGCACAGATTCGCAGTATTTT. Amino acid sequence: CASSSGSGGSSTDSQYF.

In this sample, this clonotype turned up a few times. V usage is TRBV7-9 and J usage is TRBJ2-5; TRBD2 is a possible D gene (5 bases). The CDR3 has 16 amino acids. Germline V CDR1 and CDR2: SEHNR, FQNEAQ (reference sequence). V dropped 4 bases and J dropped 2 bases, with 17 bases sitting between them. CDR3 residues: CASSSRLKVPQETQYF. The CDR3, as DNA: TGTGCCAGCAGCTCCCGACTAAAGGTCCCACAAGAGACCCAGTACTTC.

This clonotype has a count of ten or more. This chain links TRBV14 with TRBJ2-2; possibly TRBD2 for D (5 bases). V was cut by 4 bases and J by 0 bases, with 9 bases left in between. CDR3 length: 15 amino acids. The V gene's germline CDR1 is SGHDN and CDR2 FVKESK. CDR3 bases: TGTGCCAGCAGCCGAGGGCCAACGAACACCGGGGAGCTGTTTTTT. Translation gives CASSRGPTNTGELFF. Full variable domain (remainder filled in from reference TRBV14 and TRBJ2-2): EAGVTQFPSHSVIEKGQTVTLRCDPISGHDNLYWYRRVMGKEIKFLLHFVKESKQDESGMPNNRFLAERTGGTYSTLKVQPAELEDSGVYFCASSRGPTNTGELFFGEGSRLTVL.

The chain is built from TRBV7-9 and TRBJ2-7; TRBD2 matches at 10 bases. V shed 5 bases, J shed 4 bases, and the junction held 11 bases outside the gene matches. Germline-derived CDR1 and CDR2 are SEHNR and FQNEAQ (reference sequence). The CDR3 is 16 amino acids. The CDR3 coding sequence is TGTGCCAGCAGCCGTATTGAACTAGCGGGAAGGTACGAGCAGTACTTC. It is translated as CASSRIELAGRYEQYF.

The rearrangement uses TRBV4-3 and TRBJ2-2, with TRBD1 matching over 8 bases. The germline V gene has CDR1 LGHNA and CDR2 YSLEER. CDR3 size: 15 residues. V was pared by 4 bases and J by 0 bases, with 1 base of the junction left unmatched. The CDR3 region has the DNA TGCGCCAGCAGCCTGGACAGGGCGAACACCGGGGAGCTGTTTTTT. This encodes CASSLDRANTGELFF.

A few counts support this clonotype. The gene calls are TRBV20-1 and TRBJ2-1, with D perhaps TRBD2 (5 bases). CDR3 length: 14 residues. Germline V gives CDR1 DFQATT, CDR2 SNEGSKA (reference sequence). V lost 3 bases, J lost 7 bases, and 16 bases lay in between. The CDR3 spells CSASGMMGSNEQFF. The CDR3 coding sequence is TGCAGTGCTAGCGGGATGATGGGCTCTAATGAGCAGTTCTTC.

This clonotype turned up a few times. The chain couples TRBV19 to TRBJ2-1; 11 bases match TRBD1. Germline V lookup: CDR1 LNHDA, CDR2 SQIVND (reference sequence). V gave up 0 bases and J gave up 6 bases; unmatched junction bases: 4. The CDR3 runs to 16 residues. The CDR3 nucleotides read TGTGCCAGTAGTATAGAAGGGGGGACAGGGGGCAATGAGCAGTTCTTC. The encoded protein is CASSIEGGTGGNEQFF. The variable domain in full, with the rest retrieved from reference TRBV19 and TRBJ2-1, is DGGITQSPKYLFRKEGQNVTLSCEQNLNHDAMYWYRQDPGQGLRLIYYSQIVNDFQKGDIAEGYSVSREKKESFPLTVTSAQKNPTAFYLCASSIEGGTGGNEQFFGPGTRLTVL.

This clonotype was seen a handful of times. V is TRBV6-6 and J is TRBJ1-1; no reliable D call. Germline CDR1 reads MNHNY; CDR2 reads SVGAGI (reference sequence). The CDR3 is made up of 15 amino acids. V lost 2 bases and J 0 bases, leaving 10 bases between the germline ends. The CDR3 loop is CASSYRRIMNTEAFF. In DNA, the CDR3 is TGTGCCAGCAGTTACAGGCGGATAATGAACACTGAAGCTTTCTTT.

This chain joins TRBV29-1 and TRBJ2-3; 11 bases agree with TRBD2. V shed 6 bases and J 0 bases; nucleotides not matched to a gene: 2. Germline V CDR1 and CDR2: SQVTM, ANQGSEA. The CDR3 extends over 14 amino acids. The CDR3 nucleotides are TGCAGCGTAGCTAGCGGGGGGAGCACAGATACGCAGTATTTT. Its protein product is CSVASGGSTDTQYF.

This clonotype was detected only a few times. This rearrangement joins TRBV12-3 or TRBV12-4 to TRBJ2-7; 13 bases align to TRBD2. V lost 5 bases to trimming and J lost 6 bases; unmatched junction nucleotides: 4. This CDR3 is built from 14 residues. As DNA, the CDR3 is TGTGCCAGCAGTGAAGGACTAGCGGGGGTCGAGCAGTACTTC. As protein: CASSEGLAGVEQYF.

This clonotype was observed a few times. The chain combines TRBV11-2 with TRBJ1-6; a possible D gene is TRBD1 (6 bases). Germline CDR1 is SGHAT and CDR2 is FQNNGV. There are 13 residues in the CDR3. The V end lost 3 bases, the J end lost 7 bases, and 7 bases lay between the germline ends. The CDR3 DNA reads as TGTGCCAGCAGCTTTACAGGGAATTCACCCCTCCACTTT. This codes for CASSFTGNSPLHF.

This clonotype occurred a few times. The chain carries TRBV29-1 and TRBJ1-2, with TRBD1 matching 7 bases. There are 13 residues in the CDR3. Germline V gene lookup returns CDR1 SQVTM and CDR2 ANQGSEA. V lost 6 bases and J lost 4; bases outside the gene matches: 8. The CDR3 region is CSVETGVSYGYTF. Here the CDR3 DNA reads TGCAGCGTAGAAACAGGGGTTAGCTATGGCTACACCTTC.

This clonotype was counted between two and nine times. The chain has TRBV16 and TRBJ2-7; D gene ambiguous. Germline CDR1 and CDR2: KGHSY and FQNENV. The CDR3 sequence is 15 residues long. The germline V and J ends were trimmed by 0 bases and 1 base, with 10 bases remaining between them. CDR3 sequence reads: CASSQSVEGSYEQYF. In DNA, the CDR3 is TGTGCCAGCAGCCAATCCGTGGAAGGGTCCTACGAGCAGTACTTC.

This clonotype was seen a handful of times. The CDR3 protein is CASSLTGASYNEQFF. CDR3 DNA: TGTGCCAGCAGTTTAACGGGGGCCTCTTACAATGAGCAGTTCTTC. This chain connects TRBV12-3 or TRBV12-4 to TRBJ2-1; either TRBD1 or TRBD2 may supply D (6 bases each). The CDR3 contains 15 residues. V lost 2 bases, J lost 4 bases, and 12 bases lay in between.

By sample fraction, this clonotype is medium-sized. The V and J genes are TRBV4-3 and TRBJ1-2, with D perhaps matching TRBD1 (5 bases). The germline CDR1 and CDR2 sequences are LGHNA and YSLEER. Trimming removed 0 bases from V and 2 bases from J, with 10 bases in between. This CDR3 contains 15 residues. DNA for the CDR3: TGCGCCAGCAGCCAAGATAGGAACAGGAACTATGGCTACACCTTC. Amino acid sequence: CASSQDRNRNYGYTF.

The chain joins TRBV18 to TRBJ2-3, with a possible D match to TRBD1 (7 bases). The CDR3 is made up of 16 amino acids. Germline assignment: CDR1 KGHSH and CDR2 LQKENI. The germline V and J ends were trimmed by 3 bases and 0 bases, with 13 bases remaining between them. CDR3 protein: CASSPSTGTSTDTQYF. In DNA form, the CDR3 reads TGTGCCAGCTCACCCTCGACAGGGACTAGCACAGATACGCAGTATTTT.

This clonotype occurred many times. One end of the junction fails to match germline, which may point to a read error. This chain links TRBV28 with TRBJ2-3; D gene unclear. The CDR3 has 14 residues. Germline CDR1 reads MDHEN; CDR2 reads SYDVKM. The CDR3 DNA is TGTGCCAGCACTTTATTTCCGAGCACAGATACGCAGTATTTT. Residues: CASTLFPSTDTQYF.

As for this clonotype: This may be a read error, as it is one base from a much larger clone. The rearrangement uses TRBV4-2 and TRBJ1-6; a possible D gene is TRBD1 (6 bases). Germline CDR1 reads LGHNA; CDR2 reads YNFKEQ. The length of the CDR3 is 14 residues. This CDR3 reads CASNQEGTFRPLHF. As DNA, the CDR3 is TGTGCCAGCAACCAAGAGGGGACATTCCGACCCCTCCACTTT.

This clonotype was counted at least ten times. The V and J genes are TRBV4-1 and TRBJ2-3; D ambiguous. The CDR3 loop spans 13 amino acids. Looked up from germline, CDR1 is MGHRA and CDR2 is YSYEKL. The ends were cut back, 0 bases at V and 7 bases at J, with 8 bases in the middle. DNA of the CDR3: TGCGCCAGCAGCCAAGATGTCCCGTATACGCAGTATTTT. Protein sequence: CASSQDVPYTQYF.

A few counts support this clonotype. This chain joins TRBV14 and TRBJ2-3; D gene uncertain. Germline V gene sequence: CDR1 SGHDN, CDR2 FVKESK. V was trimmed by 2 bases and J by 1 base, leaving 16 bases between them. This CDR3 region has 17 residues. CDR3 nucleotides: TGTGCCAGCAGCCAATTGGACCAAAGTCTGGGCACAGATACGCAGTATTTT. It specifies CASSQLDQSLGTDTQYF.